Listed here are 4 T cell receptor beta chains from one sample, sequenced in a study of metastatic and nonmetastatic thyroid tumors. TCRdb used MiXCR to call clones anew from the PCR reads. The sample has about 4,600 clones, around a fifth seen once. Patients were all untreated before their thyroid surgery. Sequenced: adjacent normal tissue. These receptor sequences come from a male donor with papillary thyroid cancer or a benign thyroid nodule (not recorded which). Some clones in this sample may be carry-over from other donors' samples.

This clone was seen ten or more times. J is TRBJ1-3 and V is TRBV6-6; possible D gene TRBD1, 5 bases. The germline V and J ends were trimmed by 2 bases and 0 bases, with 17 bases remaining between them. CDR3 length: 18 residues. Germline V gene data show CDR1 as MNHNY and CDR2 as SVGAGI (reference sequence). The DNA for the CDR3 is TGTGCCAGCAGTTACCTCACCCTCGGGGGGGACTCTGGAAACACCATATATTTT. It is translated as CASSYLTLGGDSGNTIYF.

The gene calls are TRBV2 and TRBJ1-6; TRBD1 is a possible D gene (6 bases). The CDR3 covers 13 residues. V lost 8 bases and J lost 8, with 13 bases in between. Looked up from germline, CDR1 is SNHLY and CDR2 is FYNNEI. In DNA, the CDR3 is TGTGCCAGCGGCAGGGGAATGGATTCACCCCTCCACTTT. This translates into CASGRGMDSPLHF.

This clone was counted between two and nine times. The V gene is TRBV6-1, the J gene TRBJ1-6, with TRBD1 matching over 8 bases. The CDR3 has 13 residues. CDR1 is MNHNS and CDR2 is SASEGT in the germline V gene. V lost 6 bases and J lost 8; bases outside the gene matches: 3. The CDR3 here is CASSRGPDSPLHF. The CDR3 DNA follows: TGTGCCAGCAGCAGGGGGCCGGATTCACCCCTCCACTTT.

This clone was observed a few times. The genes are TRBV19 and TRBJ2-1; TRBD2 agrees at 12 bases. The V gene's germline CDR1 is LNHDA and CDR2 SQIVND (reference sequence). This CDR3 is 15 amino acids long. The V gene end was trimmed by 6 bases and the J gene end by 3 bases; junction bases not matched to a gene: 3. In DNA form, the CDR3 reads TGTGCCAGTAGCCTACTAGCGGGAGGCTACAATGAGCAGTTCTTC. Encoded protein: CASSLLAGGYNEQFF.